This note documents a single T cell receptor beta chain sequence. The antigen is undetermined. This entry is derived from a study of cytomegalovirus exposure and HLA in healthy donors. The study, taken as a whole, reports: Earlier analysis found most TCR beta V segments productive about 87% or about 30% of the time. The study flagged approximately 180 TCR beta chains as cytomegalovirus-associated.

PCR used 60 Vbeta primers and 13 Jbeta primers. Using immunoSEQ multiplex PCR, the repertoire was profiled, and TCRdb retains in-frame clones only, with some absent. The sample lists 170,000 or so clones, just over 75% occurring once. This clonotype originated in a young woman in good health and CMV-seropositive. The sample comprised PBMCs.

CDR3 coding DNA: TGTGCCAGCAGTTCAGCGGGAGACCTCTACGAGCAGTACTTC. It encodes CASSSAGDLYEQYF. This chain links TRBV28 with TRBJ2-7, with 8 bases lining up with TRBD2. This CDR3 region has 14 residues. The ends lost 4 bases at V and 3 bases at J; junction bases unmatched: 5. The germline V gene has CDR1 MDHEN and CDR2 SYDVKM.